The source of this TCR beta chain is a study of tumor-infiltrating lymphocytes in oesophageal squamous cell carcinoma. This clonotype was counted only a few times. Using its own MiXCR run on the PCR reads, TCRdb lists one record per CDR3 protein. The sample contains 10,000 to 15,000 distinct CDR3 sequences, around half of which appear only once. Germline values: CDR1 SGHTA, CDR2 FQGNSA. The CDR3 has 15 amino acids. Deletions cut 4 bases from V and 0 bases from J, with 10 bases between. This TCR derives from a male donor with esophageal squamous cell carcinoma. The gene calls are TRBV7-2 and TRBJ2-1, with D unclear. The sample consisted of esophageal tumor tissue. The CDR3 nucleotides read TGTGCCAGCAGCTCAGACTTGTTCTCCTACAATGAGCAGTTCTTC. Protein: CASSSDLFSYNEQFF.